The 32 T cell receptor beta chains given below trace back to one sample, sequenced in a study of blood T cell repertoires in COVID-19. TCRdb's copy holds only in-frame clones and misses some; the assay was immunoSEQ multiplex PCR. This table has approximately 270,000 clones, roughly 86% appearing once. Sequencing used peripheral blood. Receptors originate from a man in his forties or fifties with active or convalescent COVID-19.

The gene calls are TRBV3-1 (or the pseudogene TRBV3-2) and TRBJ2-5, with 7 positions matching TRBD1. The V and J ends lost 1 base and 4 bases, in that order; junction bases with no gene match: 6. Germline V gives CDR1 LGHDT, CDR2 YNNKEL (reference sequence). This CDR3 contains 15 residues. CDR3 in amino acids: CASSQGDRVGETQYF. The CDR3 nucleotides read TGTGCCAGCAGCCAAGGTGACAGGGTCGGAGAGACCCAGTACTTC.

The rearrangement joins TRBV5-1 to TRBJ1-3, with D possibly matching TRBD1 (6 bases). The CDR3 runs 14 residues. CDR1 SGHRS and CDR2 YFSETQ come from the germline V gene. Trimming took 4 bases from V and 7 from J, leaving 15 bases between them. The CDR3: CASSLGHEGNTIYF. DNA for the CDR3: TGCGCCAGCAGCCTGGGACACGAGGGCAACACCATATATTTT.

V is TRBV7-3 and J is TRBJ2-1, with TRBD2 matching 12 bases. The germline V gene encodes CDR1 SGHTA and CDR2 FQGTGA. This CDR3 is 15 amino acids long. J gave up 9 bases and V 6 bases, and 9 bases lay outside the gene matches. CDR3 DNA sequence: TGTGCCAGCAGTTTGACTAGCGGGAGTCACGGTGAGCAGTTCTTC. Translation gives CASSLTSGSHGEQFF. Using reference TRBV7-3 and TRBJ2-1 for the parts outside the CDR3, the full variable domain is GAGVSQTPSNKVTEKGKYVELRCDPISGHTALYWYRQSLGQGPEFLIYFQGTGAADDSGLPNDRFFAVRPEGSVSTLKIQRTERGDSAVYLCASSLTSGSHGEQFFGPGTRLTVL.

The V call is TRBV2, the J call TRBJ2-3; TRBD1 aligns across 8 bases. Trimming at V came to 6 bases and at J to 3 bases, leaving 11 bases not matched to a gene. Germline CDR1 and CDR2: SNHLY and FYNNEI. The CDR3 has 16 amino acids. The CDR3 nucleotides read TGTGCCAGCAGCCGTGACAGGGGTTCATGGACAGATACGCAGTATTTT. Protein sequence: CASSRDRGSWTDTQYF.

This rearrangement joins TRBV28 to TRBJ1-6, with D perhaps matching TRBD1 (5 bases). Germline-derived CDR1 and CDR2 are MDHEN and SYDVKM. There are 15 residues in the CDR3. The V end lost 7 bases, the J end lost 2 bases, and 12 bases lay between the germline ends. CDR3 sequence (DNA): TGTGCCAGCAATTCAGGGAGGGCCTATAATTCACCCCTCCACTTT. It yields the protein CASNSGRAYNSPLHF.

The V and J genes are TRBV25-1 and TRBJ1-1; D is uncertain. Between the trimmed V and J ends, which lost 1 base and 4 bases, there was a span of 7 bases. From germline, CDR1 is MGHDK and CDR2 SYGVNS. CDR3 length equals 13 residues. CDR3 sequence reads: CASSESDTTEAFF. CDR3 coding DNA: TGTGCCAGCAGTGAATCCGACACCACTGAAGCTTTCTTT.

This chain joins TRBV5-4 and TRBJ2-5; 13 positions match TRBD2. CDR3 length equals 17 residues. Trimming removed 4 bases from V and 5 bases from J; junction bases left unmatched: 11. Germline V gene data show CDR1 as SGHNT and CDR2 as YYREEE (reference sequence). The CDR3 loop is CASSQKLAGGPRETQYF. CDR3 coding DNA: TGTGCCAGCAGCCAGAAACTAGCGGGAGGGCCTAGGGAGACCCAGTACTTC.

The CDR3 loop reads CASSQGASGRAGEQFF. The CDR3 bases are TGTGCCAGCAGCCAAGGGGCTAGCGGGAGGGCCGGTGAGCAGTTCTTC. This chain connects TRBV3-1 (or the pseudogene TRBV3-2) to TRBJ2-1, with 12 nucleotides matching TRBD2. Germline V gene sequence: CDR1 LGHDT, CDR2 YNNKEL (reference sequence). The trim removed 1 base at V and 9 bases at J, leaving 7 bases unmatched. This CDR3 comprises 16 residues.

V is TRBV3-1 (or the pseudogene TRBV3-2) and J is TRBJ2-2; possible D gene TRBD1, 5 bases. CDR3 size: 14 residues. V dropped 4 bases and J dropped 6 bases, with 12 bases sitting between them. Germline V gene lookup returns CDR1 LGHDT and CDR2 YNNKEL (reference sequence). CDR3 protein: CASSRRESAGELFF. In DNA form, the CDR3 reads TGTGCCAGCAGCCGCAGGGAATCAGCCGGGGAGCTGTTTTTT.

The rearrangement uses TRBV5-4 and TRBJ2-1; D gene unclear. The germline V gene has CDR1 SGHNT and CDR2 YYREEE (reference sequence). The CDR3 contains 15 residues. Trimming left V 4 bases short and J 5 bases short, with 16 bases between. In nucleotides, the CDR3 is TGTGCCAGCAGCCCTGGGCAGGCTTCCAACAATGAGCAGTTCTTC. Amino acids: CASSPGQASNNEQFF.

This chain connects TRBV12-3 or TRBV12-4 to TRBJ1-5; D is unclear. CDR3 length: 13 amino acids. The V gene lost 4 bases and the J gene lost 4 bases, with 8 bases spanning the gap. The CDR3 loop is CASSYTGNQPQHF. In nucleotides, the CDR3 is TGTGCCAGCAGTTACACCGGGAATCAGCCCCAGCATTTT.

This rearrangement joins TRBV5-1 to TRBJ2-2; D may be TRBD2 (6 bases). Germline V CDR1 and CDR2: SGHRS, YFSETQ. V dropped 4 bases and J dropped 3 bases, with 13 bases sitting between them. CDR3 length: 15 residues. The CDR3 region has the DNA TGCGCCAGCAGCGGGGGGTCCAGTGACACCGGGGAGCTGTTTTTT. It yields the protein CASSGGSSDTGELFF.

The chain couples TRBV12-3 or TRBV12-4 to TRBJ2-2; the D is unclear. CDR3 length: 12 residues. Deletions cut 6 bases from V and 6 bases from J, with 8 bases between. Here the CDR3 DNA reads TGTGCCAGCAGCCTCCCTTCCGGGGAGCTGTTTTTT. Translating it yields CASSLPSGELFF.

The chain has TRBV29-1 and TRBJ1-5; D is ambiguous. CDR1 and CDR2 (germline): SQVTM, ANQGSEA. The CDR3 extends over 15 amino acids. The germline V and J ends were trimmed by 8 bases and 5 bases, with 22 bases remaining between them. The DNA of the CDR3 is TGCAGCCCATTGGGGAACGGGGTGTTCGATCAGCCCCAGCATTTT. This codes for CSPLGNGVFDQPQHF.

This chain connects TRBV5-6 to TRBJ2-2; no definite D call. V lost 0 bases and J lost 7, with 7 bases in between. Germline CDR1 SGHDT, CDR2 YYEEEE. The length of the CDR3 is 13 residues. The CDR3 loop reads CASSLVAFGELFF. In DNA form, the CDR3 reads TGTGCCAGCAGCTTGGTGGCCTTCGGGGAGCTGTTTTTT.

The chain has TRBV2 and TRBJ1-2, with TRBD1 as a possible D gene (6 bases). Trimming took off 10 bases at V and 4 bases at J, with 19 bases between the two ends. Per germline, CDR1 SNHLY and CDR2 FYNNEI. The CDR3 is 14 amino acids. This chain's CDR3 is CATSGGGGSYGYTF. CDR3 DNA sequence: TGTGCCACCTCCGGGGGAGGGGGGAGCTATGGCTACACCTTC.

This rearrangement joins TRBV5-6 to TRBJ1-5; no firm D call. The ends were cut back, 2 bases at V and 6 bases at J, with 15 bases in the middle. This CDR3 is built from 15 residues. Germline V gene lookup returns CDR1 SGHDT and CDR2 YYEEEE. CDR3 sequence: CASSFAVWPAQPQHF. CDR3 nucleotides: TGTGCCAGCAGCTTTGCGGTCTGGCCAGCTCAGCCCCAGCATTTT.

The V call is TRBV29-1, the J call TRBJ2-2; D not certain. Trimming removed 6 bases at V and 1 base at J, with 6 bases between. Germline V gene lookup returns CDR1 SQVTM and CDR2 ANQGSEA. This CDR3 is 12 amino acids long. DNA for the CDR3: TGCAGCGTGAACAGGAACACCGGGGAGCTGTTTTTT. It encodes CSVNRNTGELFF.

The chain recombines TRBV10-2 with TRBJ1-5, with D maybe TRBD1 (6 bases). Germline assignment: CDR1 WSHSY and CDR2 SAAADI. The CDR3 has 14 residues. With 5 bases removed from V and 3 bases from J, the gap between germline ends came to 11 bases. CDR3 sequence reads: CASSPGAYNQPQHF. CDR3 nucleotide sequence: TGCGCCAGCAGTCCAGGGGCCTACAATCAGCCCCAGCATTTT.

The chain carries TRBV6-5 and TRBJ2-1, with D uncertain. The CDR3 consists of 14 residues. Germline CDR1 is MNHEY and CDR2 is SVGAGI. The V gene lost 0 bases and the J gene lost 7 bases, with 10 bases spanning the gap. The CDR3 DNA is TGTGCCAGCAGTTACTCGAAGGTAGCTAATGAGCAGTTCTTC. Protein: CASSYSKVANEQFF.

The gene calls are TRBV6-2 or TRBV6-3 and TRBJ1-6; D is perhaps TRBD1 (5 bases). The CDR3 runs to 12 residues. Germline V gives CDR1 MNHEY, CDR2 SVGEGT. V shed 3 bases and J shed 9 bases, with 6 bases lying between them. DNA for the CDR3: TGTGCCAGCAGTTATAGGGGTTCACCCCTCCACTTT. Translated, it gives CASSYRGSPLHF.

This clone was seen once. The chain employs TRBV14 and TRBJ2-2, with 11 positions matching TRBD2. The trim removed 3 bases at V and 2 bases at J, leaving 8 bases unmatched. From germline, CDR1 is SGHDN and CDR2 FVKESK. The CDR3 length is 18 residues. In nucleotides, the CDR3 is TGTGCCAGCAGCCAGGCTAGCGGGGGGTTCTTCAACACCGGGGAGCTGTTTTTT. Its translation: CASSQASGGFFNTGELFF.

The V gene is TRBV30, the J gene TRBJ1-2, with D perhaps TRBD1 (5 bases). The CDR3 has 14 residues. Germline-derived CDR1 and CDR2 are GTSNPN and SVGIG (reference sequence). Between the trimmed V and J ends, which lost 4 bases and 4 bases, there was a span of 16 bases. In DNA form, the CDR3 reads TGTGCCTGGAATCCCGCCCAGGGTGTCTATGGCTACACCTTC. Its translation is CAWNPAQGVYGYTF.

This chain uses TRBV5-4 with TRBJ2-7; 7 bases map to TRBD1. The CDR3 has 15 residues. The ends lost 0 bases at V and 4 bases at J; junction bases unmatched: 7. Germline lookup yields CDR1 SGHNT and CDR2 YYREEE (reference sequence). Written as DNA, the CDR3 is TGTGCCAGCAGCTTGGGACAGGGTCTTGTGTACGAGCAGTACTTC. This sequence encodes CASSLGQGLVYEQYF.

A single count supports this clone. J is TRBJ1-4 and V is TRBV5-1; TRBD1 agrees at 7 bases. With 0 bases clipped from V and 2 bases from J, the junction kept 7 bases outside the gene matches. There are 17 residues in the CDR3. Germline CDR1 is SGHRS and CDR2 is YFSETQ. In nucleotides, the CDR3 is TGCGCCAGCAGCTTGGGGTCAGGGGGGTCGACTAATGAAAAACTGTTTTTT. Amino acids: CASSLGSGGSTNEKLFF.

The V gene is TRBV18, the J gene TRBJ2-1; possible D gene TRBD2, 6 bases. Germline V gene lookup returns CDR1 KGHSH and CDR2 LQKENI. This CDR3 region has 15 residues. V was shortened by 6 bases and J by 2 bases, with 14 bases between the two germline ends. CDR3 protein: CASSAPLAAYNEQFF. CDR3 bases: TGTGCCAGCTCGGCCCCTTTAGCGGCCTACAATGAGCAGTTCTTC.

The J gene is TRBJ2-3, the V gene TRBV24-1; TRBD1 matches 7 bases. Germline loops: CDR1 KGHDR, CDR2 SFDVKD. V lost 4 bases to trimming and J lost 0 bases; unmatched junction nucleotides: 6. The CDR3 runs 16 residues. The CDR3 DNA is TGTGCCACCAGTGAGGTACCGGGACAGAGCACAGATACGCAGTATTTT. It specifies CATSEVPGQSTDTQYF.

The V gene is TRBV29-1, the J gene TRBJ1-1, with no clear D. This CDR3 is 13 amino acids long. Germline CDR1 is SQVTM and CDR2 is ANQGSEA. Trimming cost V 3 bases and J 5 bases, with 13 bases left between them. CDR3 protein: CSVDRGWLTEAFF. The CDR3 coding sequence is TGCAGCGTTGATCGGGGTTGGCTAACTGAAGCTTTCTTT.

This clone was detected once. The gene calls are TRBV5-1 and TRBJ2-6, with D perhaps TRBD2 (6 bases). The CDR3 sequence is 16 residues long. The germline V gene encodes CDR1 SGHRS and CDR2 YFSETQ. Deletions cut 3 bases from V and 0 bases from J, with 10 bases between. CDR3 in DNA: TGCGCCAGCAGCTCGGGAGTTGGCTCTGGGGCCAACGTCCTGACTTTC. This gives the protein CASSSGVGSGANVLTF.

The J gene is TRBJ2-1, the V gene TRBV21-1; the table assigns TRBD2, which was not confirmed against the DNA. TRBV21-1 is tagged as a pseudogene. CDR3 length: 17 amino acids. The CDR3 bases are TGTGCCAGCAGCACAGGCCCATGGACTAGCGGGATTTATGAGCAGTTCTTC. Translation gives CASSTGPWTSGIYEQFF.

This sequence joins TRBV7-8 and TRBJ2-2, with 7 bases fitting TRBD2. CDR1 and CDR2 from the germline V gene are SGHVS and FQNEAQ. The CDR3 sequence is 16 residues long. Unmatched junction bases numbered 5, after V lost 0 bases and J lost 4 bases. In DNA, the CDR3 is TGTGCCAGCAGCTTAGCGCCCGGCGGGAGCACCGGGGAGCTGTTTTTT. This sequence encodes CASSLAPGGSTGELFF.

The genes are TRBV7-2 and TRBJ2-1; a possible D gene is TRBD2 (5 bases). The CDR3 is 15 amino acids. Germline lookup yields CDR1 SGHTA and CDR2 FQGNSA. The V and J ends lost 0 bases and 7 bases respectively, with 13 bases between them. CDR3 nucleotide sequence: TGTGCCAGCAGCTTAGCTAGCGCCAAAGAGAATGAGCAGTTCTTC. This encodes CASSLASAKENEQFF.